The present T cell receptor (beta chain) was sequenced within a study of cytomegalovirus exposure and HLA in healthy donors. Germline lookup yields CDR1 PRHDT and CDR2 FYEKMQ (reference sequence). This CDR3 has 13 residues. Trimming stripped 3 bases from V and 0 bases from J, with 6 bases between. Although they were nominally healthy when sampled, donors likely had unrecorded immune exposures. With 60 Vbeta and 13 Jbeta primers, the PCR was carried out. Here immunoSEQ multiplex PCR was the method, and the copy in TCRdb shows in-frame clones only, minus some. Found here are over 85,000 clones, 73% of them singletons; the top ten hold 3% to 4%.

Specimen: PBMCs. The chain uses TRBV13 and TRBJ2-7; TRBD2 is a possible D gene (5 bases). This sequence originates from a man aged 35-49 years in good health and CMV-seronegative. Here the CDR3 reads CASSFEGSYEQYF. CDR3 DNA sequence: TGTGCCAGCAGCTTCGAGGGCTCCTACGAGCAGTACTTC.